The rows below give T cell receptor beta chains drawn from one sample of a study of T cells in Graves' hyperthyroidism and ophthalmopathy. TCRdb called the multiplex PCR reads again in MiXCR, with one record for every CDR3 protein. Among about 400,000 distinct CDR3 sequences listed, roughly 14% were seen once. Sequenced material: blood. These receptor sequences come from a woman between 18 and 30 years old with Graves' hyperthyroidism. CDR3s include the opening cysteine and the closing phenylalanine or tryptophan. A D gene is named only where the DNA matches it firmly. Size values are once, few and many counts, or a class for expanded clones, and some rows have none.

v_gene	abundance	j_gene	d_gene	CDR3nt	CDR3aa
TRBV7-9	many	TRBJ2-7	TRBD1	TGTGCCAGCAGCTTACCAGGGGGCAATCAGCAGTACTTC	CASSLPGGNQQYF
TRBV4-1	few	TRBJ2-7	-	TGCGCCAGCAGCCAAGAGGCGGCCGGAACCTACGAGCAGTACTTC	CASSQEAAGTYEQYF
TRBV12-3/TRBV12-4	many	TRBJ2-5	-	TGTGCCAGCAGTTTTTGGGGGCAAGAGACCCAGTACTTC	CASSFWGQETQYF
TRBV20-1	many	TRBJ1-1	TRBD1	TGCAGTGCTAGACCGGACAGGGCTGAAGCTTTCTTT	CSARPDRAEAFF
TRBV28	many	TRBJ2-7	-	TGTGCCAGCAGTCTGCCGGGACGGCTCACATACTTC	CASSLPGRLTYF
TRBV10-2	-	TRBJ1-5	-	TGCGCCAGCATCGGACAGATCAATCAGCCCCAGCATTTT	CASIGQINQPQHF
TRBV10-3	many	TRBJ1-5	-	TGTGCCATCAGTGAAACCTTGGGGGATAGCAATCAGCCCCAGCATTTT	CAISETLGDSNQPQHF
TRBV6-1	-	TRBJ2-1	TRBD2	TGTGCCAGCAGGCCAACATCGGGAGGGGTTAACAATGAGCAGTTCTTC	CASRPTSGGVNNEQFF
TRBV7-2	many	TRBJ2-1	-	TGTGCCAGCAGCCTTAATCCACTCTTGTACAATGAGCAGTTCTTC	CASSLNPLLYNEQFF
TRBV12-3/TRBV12-4	few	TRBJ2-2	TRBD2	TGTGCCAGCAGTTTAGATGCGGGACTACCCACCGGGGAGCTGTTTTTT	CASSLDAGLPTGELFF
TRBV9	-	TRBJ2-1	TRBD1	TGTGCCAGCAGAGCCACCGGGACAGGGGTCAATGAGCAGTTCTTC	CASRATGTGVNEQFF
TRBV3-1	many	TRBJ1-2	-	TGTGCCAGCAGCCAAGGTAGAGCACTTAATGGCTACACCTTC	CASSQGRALNGYTF
TRBV2	many	TRBJ1-5	-	TGTGCCAGCAGGGGGGACGGAAGCAATCAGCCCCAGCATTTT	CASRGDGSNQPQHF
TRBV12-3/TRBV12-4	few	TRBJ2-2	-	TGTACCAGCATCGTGACCGGGACTCCGAACACCGGGGAGCTGTTTTTT	CTSIVTGTPNTGELFF
TRBV12-3/TRBV12-4	-	TRBJ2-5	TRBD2	TGTGCCAGCAGTCCATGGGCGACTAGCGGGGGTGGGGGACAAGAGACCCAGTACTTC	CASSPWATSGGGGQETQYF
TRBV20-1	few	TRBJ2-3	-	TGCAGTGCTAGTCCGGGCACAGATACGCAGTATTTT	CSASPGTDTQYF
TRBV10-3	many	TRBJ2-1	TRBD2	TGTGCCATCAGTGTTAGCGGGACTGGCTACAATGAGCAGTTCTTC	CAISVSGTGYNEQFF
TRBV5-1	-	TRBJ2-1	-	TGCGCCAGCAGCTTGGGCTTAGCCGCAAGCTCCTACAATGAGCAGTTCTTC	CASSLGLAASSYNEQFF
TRBV11-2	-	TRBJ2-1	-	TGTGCCAGCAGCCCCCCGGGGGGCATTACAGTTTACAATGAGCAGTTCTTC	CASSPPGGITVYNEQFF
TRBV5-6	many	TRBJ2-7	TRBD1	TGTGCCAGCAGCCCTACAGGGGGCGAGCAGTACTTC	CASSPTGGEQYF
TRBV19	few	TRBJ2-1	-	TGTGCCAGTAGTACGGCCCTCCATAATGAGCAGTTCTTC	CASSTALHNEQFF
TRBV7-3	-	TRBJ2-1	-	TGTGCCAGCAGCTTGGGCACAGCTTACAATGAGCAGTTCTTC	CASSLGTAYNEQFF
TRBV3-1	few	TRBJ2-5	TRBD2	TGTGCCAGCAGCCCCCCCGGGGGGAAACAAGAGACCCAGTACTTC	CASSPPGGKQETQYF
TRBV28	few	TRBJ2-7	-	TGTGCCAGCAGCACCGGGACAACAATTAGGGCCGAGCGGTACTTC	CASSTGTTIRAERYF
TRBV28	many	TRBJ1-5	TRBD1	TGTGCCAGCAGGAACAGGGGAGATAGCAATCAGCCCCAGCATTTT	CASRNRGDSNQPQHF
TRBV27	many	TRBJ2-4	-	TGTGCCAGCAGTAGTGGGTACCGATCAAACATTCAGTACTTC	CASSSGYRSNIQYF